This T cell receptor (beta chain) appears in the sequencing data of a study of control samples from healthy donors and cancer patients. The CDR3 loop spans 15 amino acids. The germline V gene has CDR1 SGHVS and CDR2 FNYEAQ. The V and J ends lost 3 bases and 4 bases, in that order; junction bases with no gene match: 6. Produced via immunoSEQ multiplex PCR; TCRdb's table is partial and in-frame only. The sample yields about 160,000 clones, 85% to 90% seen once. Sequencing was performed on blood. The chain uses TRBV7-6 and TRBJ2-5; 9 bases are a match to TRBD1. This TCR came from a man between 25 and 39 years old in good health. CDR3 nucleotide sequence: TGTGCCAGCAGCTTCCGGGACAGGGTTGGAGAGACCCAGTACTTC. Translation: CASSFRDRVGETQYF.